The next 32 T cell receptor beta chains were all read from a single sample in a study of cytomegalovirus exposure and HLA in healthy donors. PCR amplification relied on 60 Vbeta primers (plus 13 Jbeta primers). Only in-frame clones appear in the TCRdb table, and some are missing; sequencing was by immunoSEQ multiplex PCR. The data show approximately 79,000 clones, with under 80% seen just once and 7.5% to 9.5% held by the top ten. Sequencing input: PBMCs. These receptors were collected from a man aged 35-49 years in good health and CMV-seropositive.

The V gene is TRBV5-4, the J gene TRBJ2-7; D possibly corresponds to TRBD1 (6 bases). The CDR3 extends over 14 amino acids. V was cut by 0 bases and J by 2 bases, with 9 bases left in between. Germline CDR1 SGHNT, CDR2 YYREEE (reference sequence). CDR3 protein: CASSLGTAAYEQYF. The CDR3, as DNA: TGTGCCAGCAGCTTGGGGACAGCCGCCTACGAGCAGTACTTC.

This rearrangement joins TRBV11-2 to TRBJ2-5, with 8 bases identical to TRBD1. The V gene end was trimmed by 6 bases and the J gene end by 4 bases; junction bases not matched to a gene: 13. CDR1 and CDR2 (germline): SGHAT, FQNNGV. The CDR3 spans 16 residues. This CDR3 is CASSQMRRGLRETQYF. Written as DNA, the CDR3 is TGTGCCAGCAGTCAGATGCGCAGGGGGCTAAGAGAGACCCAGTACTTC.

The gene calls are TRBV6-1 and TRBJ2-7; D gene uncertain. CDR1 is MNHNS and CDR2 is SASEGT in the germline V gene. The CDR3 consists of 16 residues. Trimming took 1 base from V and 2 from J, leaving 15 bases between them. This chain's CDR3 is CASSEVGEIKTYEQYF. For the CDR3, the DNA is TGTGCCAGCAGTGAAGTTGGAGAAATAAAAACCTACGAGCAGTACTTC.

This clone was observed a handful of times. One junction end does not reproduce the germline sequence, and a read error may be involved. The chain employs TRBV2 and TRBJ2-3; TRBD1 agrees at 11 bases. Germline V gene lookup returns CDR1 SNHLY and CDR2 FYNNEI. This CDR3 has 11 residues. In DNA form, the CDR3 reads TGTGCCAGCAGAGAATGGACAGGGGGCCCTTTT. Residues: CASREWTGGPF.

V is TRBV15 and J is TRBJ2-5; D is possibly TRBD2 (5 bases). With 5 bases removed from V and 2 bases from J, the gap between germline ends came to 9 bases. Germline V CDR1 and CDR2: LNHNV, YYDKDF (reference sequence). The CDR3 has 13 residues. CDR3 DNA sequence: TGTGCCACCAGCCTCCGGGGTCAAGAGACCCAGTACTTC. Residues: CATSLRGQETQYF. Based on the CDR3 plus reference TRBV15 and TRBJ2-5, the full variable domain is DAMVIQNPRYQVTQFGKPVTLSCSQTLNHNVMYWYQQKSSQAPKLLFHYYDKDFNNEADTPDNFQSRRPNTSFCFLDIRSPGLGDTAMYLCATSLRGQETQYFGPGTRLLVL.

CDR3 sequence reads: CASSVERTSGGTYEQYF. The CDR3 nucleotides are TGTGCCAGCAGTGTTGAAAGGACTAGCGGGGGAACCTACGAGCAGTACTTC. This chain links TRBV2 with TRBJ2-7; 13 bases fit TRBD2. CDR1 is SNHLY, CDR2 FYNNEI, per germline. Trimming removed 4 bases from V and 2 bases from J; junction bases left unmatched: 8. The CDR3 length is 17 residues.

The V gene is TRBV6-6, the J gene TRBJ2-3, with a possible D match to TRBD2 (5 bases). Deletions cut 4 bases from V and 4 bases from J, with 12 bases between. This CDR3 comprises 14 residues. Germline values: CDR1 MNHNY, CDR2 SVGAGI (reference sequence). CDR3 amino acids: CASSFLSGPDTQYF. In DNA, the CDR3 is TGTGCCAGCAGTTTCTTAAGCGGACCAGATACGCAGTATTTT.

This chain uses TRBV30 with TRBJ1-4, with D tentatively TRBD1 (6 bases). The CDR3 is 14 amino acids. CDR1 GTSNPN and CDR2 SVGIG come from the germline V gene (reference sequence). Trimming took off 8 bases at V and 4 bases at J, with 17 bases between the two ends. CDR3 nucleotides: TGTGCCGCGCCCTGGACAGCAAATAATGAAAAACTGTTTTTT. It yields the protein CAAPWTANNEKLFF.

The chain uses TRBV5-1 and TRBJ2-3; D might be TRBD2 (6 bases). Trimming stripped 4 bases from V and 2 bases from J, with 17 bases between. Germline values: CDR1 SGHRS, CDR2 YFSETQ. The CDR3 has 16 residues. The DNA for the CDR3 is TGCGCCAGCAGCCCGGACGTGGGGGGTGTCACAGATACGCAGTATTTT. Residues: CASSPDVGGVTDTQYF.

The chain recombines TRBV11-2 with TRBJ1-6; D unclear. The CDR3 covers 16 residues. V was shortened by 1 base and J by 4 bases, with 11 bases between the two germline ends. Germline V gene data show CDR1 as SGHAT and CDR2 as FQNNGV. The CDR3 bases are TGTGCCAGCAGCTTAGGTTCGGGGAGTTATAATTCACCCCTCCACTTT. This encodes CASSLGSGSYNSPLHF.

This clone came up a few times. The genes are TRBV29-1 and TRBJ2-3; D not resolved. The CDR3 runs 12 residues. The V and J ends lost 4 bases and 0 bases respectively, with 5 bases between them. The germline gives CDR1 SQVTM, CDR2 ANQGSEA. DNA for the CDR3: TGCAGCGTTGTATCTAGCACAGATACGCAGTATTTT. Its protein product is CSVVSSTDTQYF.

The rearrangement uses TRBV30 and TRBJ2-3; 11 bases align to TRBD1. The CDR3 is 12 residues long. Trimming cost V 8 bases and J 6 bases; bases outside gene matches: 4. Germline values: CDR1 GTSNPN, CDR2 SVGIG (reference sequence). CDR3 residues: CAADRGRDTQYF. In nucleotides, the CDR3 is TGTGCCGCGGACAGGGGGCGCGATACGCAGTATTTT.

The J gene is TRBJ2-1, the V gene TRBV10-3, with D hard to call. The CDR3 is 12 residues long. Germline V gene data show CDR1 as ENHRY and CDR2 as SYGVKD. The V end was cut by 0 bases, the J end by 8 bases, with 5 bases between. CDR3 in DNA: TGTGCCATCAGTGAGTCCAACTATGAGCAGTTCTTC. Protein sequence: CAISESNYEQFF.

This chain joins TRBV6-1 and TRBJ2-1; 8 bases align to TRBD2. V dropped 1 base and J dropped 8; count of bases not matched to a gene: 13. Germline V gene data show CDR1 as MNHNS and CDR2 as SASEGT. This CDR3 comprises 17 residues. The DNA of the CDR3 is TGTGCCAGCAGTGAAGATACGACTAGCGCCTTGTCTTATGAGCAGTTCTTC. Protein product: CASSEDTTSALSYEQFF.

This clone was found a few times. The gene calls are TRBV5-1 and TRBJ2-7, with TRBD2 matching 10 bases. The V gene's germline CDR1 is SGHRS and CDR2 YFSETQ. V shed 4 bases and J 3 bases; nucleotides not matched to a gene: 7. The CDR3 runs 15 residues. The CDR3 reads CASSQTSGRNYEQYF. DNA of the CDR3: TGCGCCAGCAGCCAGACTAGCGGGCGCAACTACGAGCAGTACTTC.

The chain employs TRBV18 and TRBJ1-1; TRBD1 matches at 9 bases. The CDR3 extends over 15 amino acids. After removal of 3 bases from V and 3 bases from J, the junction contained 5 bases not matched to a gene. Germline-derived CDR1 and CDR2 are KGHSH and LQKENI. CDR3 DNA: TGTGCCAGCTCACCCCAACAGGGGGCTTACACTGAAGCTTTCTTT. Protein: CASSPQQGAYTEAFF.

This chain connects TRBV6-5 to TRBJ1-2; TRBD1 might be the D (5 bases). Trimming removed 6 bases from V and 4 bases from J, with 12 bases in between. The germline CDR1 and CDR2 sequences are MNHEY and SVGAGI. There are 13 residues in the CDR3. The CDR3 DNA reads TGTGCCAGCAGACAGTACACAGGCTATGGCTACACCTTC. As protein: CASRQYTGYGYTF.

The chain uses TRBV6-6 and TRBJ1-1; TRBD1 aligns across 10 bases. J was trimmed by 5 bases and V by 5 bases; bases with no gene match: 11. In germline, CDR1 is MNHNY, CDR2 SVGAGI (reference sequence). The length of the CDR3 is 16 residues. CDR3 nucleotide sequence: TGTGCCAGCAGTAAAACCACCGGGACAGGGGAAACTGAAGCTTTCTTT. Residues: CASSKTTGTGETEAFF.

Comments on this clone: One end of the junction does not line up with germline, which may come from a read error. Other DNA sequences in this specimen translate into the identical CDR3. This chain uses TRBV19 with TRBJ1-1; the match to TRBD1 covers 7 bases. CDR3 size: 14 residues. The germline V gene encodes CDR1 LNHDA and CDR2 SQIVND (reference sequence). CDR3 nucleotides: TGTGCCAGTAGCCCGACGACAGGGAGCACTGAAGCCTTCTTT. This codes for CASSPTTGSTEAFF.

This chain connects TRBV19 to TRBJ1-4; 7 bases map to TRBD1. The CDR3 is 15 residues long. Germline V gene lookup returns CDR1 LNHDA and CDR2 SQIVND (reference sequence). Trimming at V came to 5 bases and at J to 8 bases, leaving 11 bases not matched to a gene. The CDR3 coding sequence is TGTGCCAGTAGTCCGAGGGACAGTCGGAGCGAAAAACTGTTTTTT. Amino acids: CASSPRDSRSEKLFF.

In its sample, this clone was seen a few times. The CDR3 nucleotides are TGTGCAAGTCGCTTAGGAGCTTTGTGTGGGCAACTAGCCAAAAACATTCAGTACTTC. Residues: CASRLGALCGQLAKNIQYF. This chain uses TRBV12-2 with TRBJ2-4; TRBD1 is taken as the D call from the table, unchecked against the DNA. TRBV12-2 counts as a pseudogene. The CDR3 is 19 residues long.

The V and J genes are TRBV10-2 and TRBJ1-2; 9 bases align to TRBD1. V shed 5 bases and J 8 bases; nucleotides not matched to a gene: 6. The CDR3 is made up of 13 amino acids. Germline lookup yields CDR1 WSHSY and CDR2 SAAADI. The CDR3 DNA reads TGCGCCAGCAGTTCCGGGACAGGGTGGGGCTACACCTTC. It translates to CASSSGTGWGYTF.

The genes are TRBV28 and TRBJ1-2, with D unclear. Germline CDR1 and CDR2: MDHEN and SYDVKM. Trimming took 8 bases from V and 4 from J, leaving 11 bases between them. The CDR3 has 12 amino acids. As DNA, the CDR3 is TGTGCCAGCGCAAGCGTCAGCTATGGCTACACCTTC. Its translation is CASASVSYGYTF.

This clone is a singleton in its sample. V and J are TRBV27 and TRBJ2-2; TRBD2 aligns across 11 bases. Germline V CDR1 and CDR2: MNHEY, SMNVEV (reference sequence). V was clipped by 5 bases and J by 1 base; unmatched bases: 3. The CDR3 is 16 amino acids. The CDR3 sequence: CASSPTSGRNTGELFF. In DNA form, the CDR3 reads TGTGCCAGCAGTCCTACTAGCGGGAGGAACACCGGGGAGCTGTTTTTT.

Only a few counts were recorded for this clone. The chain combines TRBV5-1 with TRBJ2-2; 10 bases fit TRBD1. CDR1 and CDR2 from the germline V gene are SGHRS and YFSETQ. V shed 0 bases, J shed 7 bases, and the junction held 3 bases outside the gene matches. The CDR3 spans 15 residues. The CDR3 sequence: CASSLVTGGFGELFF. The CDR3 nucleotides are TGCGCCAGCAGCTTGGTGACAGGGGGCTTCGGGGAGCTGTTTTTT.

In DNA, the CDR3 is TGTGCCAGCAGTTACCAACACAACACTGAAGCTTTCTTT. It translates to CASSYQHNTEAFF. This chain links TRBV6-5 with TRBJ1-1; D unclear. Trimming cost V 2 bases and J 2 bases, with 6 bases left between them. The CDR3 is 13 amino acids. Germline-derived CDR1 and CDR2 are MNHEY and SVGAGI.

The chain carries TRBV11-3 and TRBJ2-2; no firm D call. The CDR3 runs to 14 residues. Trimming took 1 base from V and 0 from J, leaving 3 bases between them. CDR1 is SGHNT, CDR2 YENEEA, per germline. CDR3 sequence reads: CASSLVANTGELFF. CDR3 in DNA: TGTGCCAGCAGCTTAGTAGCGAACACCGGGGAGCTGTTTTTT.

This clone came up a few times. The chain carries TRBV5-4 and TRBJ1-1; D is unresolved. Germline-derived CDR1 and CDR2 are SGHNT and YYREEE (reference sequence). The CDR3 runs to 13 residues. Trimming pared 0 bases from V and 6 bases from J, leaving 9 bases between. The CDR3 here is CASSLEVRAEAFF. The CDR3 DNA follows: TGTGCCAGCAGCTTGGAGGTGAGGGCTGAAGCTTTCTTT.

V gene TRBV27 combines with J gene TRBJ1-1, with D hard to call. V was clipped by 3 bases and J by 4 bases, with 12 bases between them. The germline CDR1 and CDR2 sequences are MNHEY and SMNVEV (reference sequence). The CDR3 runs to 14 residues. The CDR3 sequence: CASSFLSKSTEAFF. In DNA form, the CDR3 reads TGTGCCAGCAGTTTCTTGTCTAAGTCCACTGAAGCTTTCTTT.

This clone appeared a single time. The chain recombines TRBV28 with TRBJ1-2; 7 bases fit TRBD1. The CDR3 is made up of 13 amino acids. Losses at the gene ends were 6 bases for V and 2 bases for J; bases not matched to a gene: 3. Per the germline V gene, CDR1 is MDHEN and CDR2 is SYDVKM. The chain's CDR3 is CASSSTGNYGYTF. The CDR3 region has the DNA TGTGCCAGCAGCTCGACAGGGAACTATGGCTACACCTTC.

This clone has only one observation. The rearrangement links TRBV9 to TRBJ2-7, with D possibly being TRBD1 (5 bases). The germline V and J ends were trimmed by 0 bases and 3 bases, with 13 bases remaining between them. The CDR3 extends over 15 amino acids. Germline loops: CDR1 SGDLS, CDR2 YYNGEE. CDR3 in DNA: TGTGCCAGCAGCGTAGGGGAAGGGGCGTTCTACGAGCAGTACTTC. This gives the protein CASSVGEGAFYEQYF.

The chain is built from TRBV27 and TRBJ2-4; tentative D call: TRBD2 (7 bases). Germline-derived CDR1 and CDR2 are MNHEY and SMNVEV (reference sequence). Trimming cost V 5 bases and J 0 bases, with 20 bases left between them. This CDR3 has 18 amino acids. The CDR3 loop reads CASSRQVPGGLAKNIQYF. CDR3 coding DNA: TGTGCCAGCAGTCGACAGGTACCGGGGGGTTTAGCCAAAAACATTCAGTACTTC.